Following are 10 T cell receptor beta chains from one sample sequenced in a study of a mutant IDH1 vaccine in newly diagnosed glioma. TCRdb's table, derived via immunoSEQ multiplex PCR, lists solely in-frame clones and lacks some. Here the sample spans around 120,000 clones, around 80% being singletons. Indicated time point: week 11, during vaccination. Doses of 300 ug of mutant IDH1 20-mer peptide were given with topical imiquimod. Their antigen targets remain unknown. Sequencing used PBMCs, obtained from a glioma patient whose treatment included an IDH1 peptide vaccine. These receptors originate from a man aged 40-50 years with glioma.

The chain joins TRBV5-6 to TRBJ1-3, with D possibly being TRBD1 (6 bases). Germline assignment: CDR1 SGHDT and CDR2 YYEEEE. The CDR3 is 14 residues long. Trimming left V 3 bases short and J 3 bases short, with 10 bases between. The CDR3 here is CASSYGTNGNTIYF. In nucleotides, the CDR3 is TGTGCCAGCAGCTACGGGACAAATGGAAACACCATATATTTT.

The V gene is TRBV6-1, the J gene TRBJ1-5; D uncertain. The CDR3 covers 13 residues. Trimming pared 1 base from V and 7 bases from J, leaving 8 bases between. CDR1 is MNHNS and CDR2 is SASEGT in the germline V gene. The CDR3 loop is CASSEGVMQPQHF. CDR3 nucleotide sequence: TGTGCCAGCAGTGAAGGGGTTATGCAGCCCCAGCATTTT.

The chain employs TRBV30 and TRBJ1-2; 9 nucleotides line up with TRBD1. The CDR3 has 14 amino acids. The germline CDR1 and CDR2 sequences are GTSNPN and SVGIG (reference sequence). V dropped 3 bases and J dropped 7; count of bases not matched to a gene: 9. Here the CDR3 reads CAWSPGTGNFGYTF. CDR3 in DNA: TGTGCCTGGAGCCCCGGGACAGGGAATTTTGGCTACACCTTC.

V gene TRBV11-2 combines with J gene TRBJ1-1, with D perhaps matching TRBD1 (6 bases). Trimming took 5 bases from V and 5 from J, leaving 21 bases between them. The CDR3 is made up of 16 amino acids. Germline CDR1 is SGHAT and CDR2 is FQNNGV. The CDR3 region is CASSATVRGVGTEAFF. CDR3 nucleotides: TGTGCCAGCAGCGCAACCGTCAGGGGAGTAGGGACTGAAGCTTTCTTT.

The V and J genes are TRBV6-6 and TRBJ2-3; no definite D call. With 6 bases removed from V and 3 bases from J, the gap between germline ends came to 10 bases. This CDR3 spans 13 amino acids. From germline, CDR1 is MNHNY and CDR2 SVGAGI (reference sequence). CDR3 in amino acids: CASREYGTDTQYF. The CDR3 DNA follows: TGTGCCAGCAGGGAGTATGGGACAGATACGCAGTATTTT.

This sequence joins TRBV7-9 and TRBJ2-7, with D maybe TRBD1 (6 bases). CDR1 and CDR2 from the germline V gene are SEHNR and FQNEAQ (reference sequence). The CDR3 contains 16 residues. The V end was cut by 1 base, the J end by 1 base, with 14 bases between. The CDR3 protein is CASSLVGRGGSYEQYF. In DNA, the CDR3 is TGTGCCAGCAGCTTAGTTGGCAGGGGTGGTTCCTACGAGCAGTACTTC.

This clone has just a few counts. V and J are TRBV9 and TRBJ2-2; D tentatively fits TRBD1 or TRBD2 (5 bases each). Germline CDR1 is SGDLS and CDR2 is YYNGEE. Trimming took 0 bases from V and 3 from J, leaving 9 bases between them. This CDR3 has 15 amino acids. The CDR3: CASSVGDAYTGELFF. CDR3 DNA: TGTGCCAGCAGCGTAGGGGACGCTTACACCGGGGAGCTGTTTTTT.

This clone was counted only a few times. The chain carries TRBV9 and TRBJ2-2; D is ambiguous. Germline values: CDR1 SGDLS, CDR2 YYNGEE. This CDR3 region has 15 residues. V lost 0 bases to trimming and J lost 5 bases, with 11 bases between them. CDR3 coding DNA: TGTGCCAGCAGCGTAGAGGCGGAATGGACCGGGGAGCTGTTTTTT. It yields the protein CASSVEAEWTGELFF. The full variable domain, rest sourced from reference TRBV9 and TRBJ2-2, is DSGVTQTPKHLITATGQRVTLRCSPRSGDLSVYWYQQSLDQGLQFLIQYYNGEERAKGNILERFSAQQFPDLHSELNLSSLELGDSALYFCASSVEAEWTGELFFGEGSRLTVL.

The J gene is TRBJ1-4, the V gene TRBV2; D call uncertain. The germline CDR1 and CDR2 sequences are SNHLY and FYNNEI. The CDR3 totals 14 residues. Between the trimmed V and J ends, which lost 6 bases and 1 base, there was a span of 9 bases. Here the CDR3 reads CASSPGITNEKLFF. CDR3 DNA: TGTGCCAGCAGCCCGGGAATAACTAATGAAAAACTGTTTTTT.

V gene TRBV6-4 combines with J gene TRBJ2-1, with D maybe TRBD1 (5 bases). The V and J ends lost 4 bases and 5 bases respectively, with 9 bases between them. The CDR3 has 13 residues. Germline loops: CDR1 MRHNA, CDR2 SNTAGT. The CDR3 region is CASSAGSNNEQFF. CDR3 sequence (DNA): TGTGCCAGCAGTGCAGGGTCCAACAATGAGCAGTTCTTC.